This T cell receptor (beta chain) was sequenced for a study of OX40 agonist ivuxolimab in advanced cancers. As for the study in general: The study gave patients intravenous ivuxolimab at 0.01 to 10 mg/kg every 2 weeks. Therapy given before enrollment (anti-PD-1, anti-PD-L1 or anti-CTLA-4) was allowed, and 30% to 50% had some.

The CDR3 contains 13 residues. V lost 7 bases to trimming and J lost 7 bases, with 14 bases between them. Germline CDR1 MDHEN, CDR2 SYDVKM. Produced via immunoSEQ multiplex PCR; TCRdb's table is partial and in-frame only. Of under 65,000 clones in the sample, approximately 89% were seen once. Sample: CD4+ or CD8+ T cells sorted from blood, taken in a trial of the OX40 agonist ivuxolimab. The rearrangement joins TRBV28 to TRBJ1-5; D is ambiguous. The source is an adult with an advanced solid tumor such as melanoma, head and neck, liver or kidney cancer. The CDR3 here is CASTISLSQPQHF. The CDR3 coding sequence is TGTGCCAGCACTATCAGCCTTAGCCAGCCCCAGCATTTT. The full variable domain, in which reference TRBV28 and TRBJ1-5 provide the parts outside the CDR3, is DVKVTQSSRYLVKRTGEKVFLECVQDMDHENMFWYRQDPGLGLRLIYFSYDVKMKEKGDIPEGYSVSREKKERFSLILESASTNQTSMYLCASTISLSQPQHFGDGTRLSIL.